This T cell receptor beta chain was recorded in a study of vaccination effects on CD4 cells after COVID-19. Study in general: The vaccine given was either BNT162b2 or mRNA-1273, in two doses.

Libraries were prepared by immunoSEQ multiplex PCR; TCRdb keeps only in-frame clonotypes and omits some of them. The top ten clones hold around 21% of a sample with tens of thousands of clones, 65% to 85% of them seen once. The CDR3 spans 17 residues. As regards this clone: What it recognizes is unknown.

Peptide-pool stimulation followed by sequencing identified expanded antigen-specific CD4+ clonotypes in the ViraFEST assay. Scientists isolated CD4+ T cells after a roughly 10-day culture period ended. SARS-CoV-2 infected the person between March and December 2020, as confirmed by PCR. It was with about 10 IU/ml IL-2 and 9.5 to 10 ug/ml peptides that some 2 million PBMC per well were cultured. The specimen was CD4+ T cells from PBMCs cultured with HCoV-NL63 spike peptides, collected before COVID-19 vaccination. The rearrangement links TRBV21-1 to TRBJ2-3; the tabulated D call, TRBD1, remains unverified against the DNA. TRBV21-1 is given as a pseudogene. This clonotype was sampled from a human donor who had a prior SARS-CoV-2 infection. CDR3 nucleotide sequence: TGTGCCAGCAGCAAAGGCCTTCTTGGACAGGGCACAGATACGCAGTATTTT. This sequence encodes CASSKGLLGQGTDTQYF.